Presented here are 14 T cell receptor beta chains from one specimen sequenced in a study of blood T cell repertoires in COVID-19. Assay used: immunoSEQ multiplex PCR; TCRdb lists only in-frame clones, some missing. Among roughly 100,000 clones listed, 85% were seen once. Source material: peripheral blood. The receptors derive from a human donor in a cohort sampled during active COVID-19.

CDR3 protein: CASTQGIEQFF. For the CDR3, the DNA is TGTGCCAGTACACAGGGGATTGAGCAGTTCTTC. The chain employs TRBV19 and TRBJ2-1; 7 bases are shared with TRBD1. The CDR3 is 11 residues long. Germline CDR1 is LNHDA and CDR2 is SQIVND (reference sequence). The V and J ends lost 7 bases and 9 bases, in that order; junction bases with no gene match: 3.

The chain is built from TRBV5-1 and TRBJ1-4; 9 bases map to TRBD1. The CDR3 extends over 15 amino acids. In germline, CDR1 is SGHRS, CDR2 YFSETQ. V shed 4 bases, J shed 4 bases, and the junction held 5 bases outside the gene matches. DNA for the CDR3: TGCGCCAGCAGCGTACGACAGGGGGGTAATGAAAAACTGTTTTTT. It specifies CASSVRQGGNEKLFF.

CDR3: CATSSSFGEVAKNIQYF. The CDR3 DNA sequence: TGTGCCACCAGCAGTTCTTTCGGGGAGGTAGCCAAAAACATTCAGTACTTC. The chain is built from TRBV15 and TRBJ2-4; possible D gene TRBD2, 6 bases. The V gene lost 3 bases and the J gene lost 0 bases, with 15 bases spanning the gap. Germline CDR1 is LNHNV and CDR2 is YYDKDF (reference sequence). The CDR3 spans 17 residues.

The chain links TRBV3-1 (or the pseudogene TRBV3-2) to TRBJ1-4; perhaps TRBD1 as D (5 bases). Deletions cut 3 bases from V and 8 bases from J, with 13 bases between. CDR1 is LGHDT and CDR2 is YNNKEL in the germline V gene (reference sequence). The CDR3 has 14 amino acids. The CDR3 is CASSQLGDLEKLFF. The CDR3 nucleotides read TGTGCCAGCAGCCAGTTAGGGGATTTGGAAAAACTGTTTTTT.

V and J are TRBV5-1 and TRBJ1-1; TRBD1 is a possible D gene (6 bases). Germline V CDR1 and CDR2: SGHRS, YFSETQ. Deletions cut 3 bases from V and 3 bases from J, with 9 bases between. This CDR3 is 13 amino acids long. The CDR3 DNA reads TGCGCCAGCAGCTCGACAGGCGACACTGAAGCTTTCTTT. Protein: CASSSTGDTEAFF.

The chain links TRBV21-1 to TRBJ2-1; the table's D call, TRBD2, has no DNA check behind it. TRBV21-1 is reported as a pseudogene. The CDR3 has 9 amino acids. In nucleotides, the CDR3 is TGTGCCAGCAGATCGTCCCGGTTCTTC. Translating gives CASRSSRFF.

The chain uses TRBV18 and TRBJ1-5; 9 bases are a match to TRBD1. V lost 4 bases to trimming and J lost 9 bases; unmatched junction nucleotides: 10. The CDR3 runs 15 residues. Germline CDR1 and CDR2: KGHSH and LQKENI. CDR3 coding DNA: TGTGCCAGCTCACAACGACAGGGGGGGCTGGGGCCCCAGCATTTT. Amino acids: CASSQRQGGLGPQHF.

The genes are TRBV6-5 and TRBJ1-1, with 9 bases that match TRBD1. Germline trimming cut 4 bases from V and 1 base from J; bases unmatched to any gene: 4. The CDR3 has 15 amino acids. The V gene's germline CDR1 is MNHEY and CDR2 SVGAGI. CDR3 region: CASSWRQGGNTEAFF. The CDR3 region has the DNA TGTGCCAGCAGTTGGAGACAGGGGGGGAACACTGAAGCTTTCTTT.

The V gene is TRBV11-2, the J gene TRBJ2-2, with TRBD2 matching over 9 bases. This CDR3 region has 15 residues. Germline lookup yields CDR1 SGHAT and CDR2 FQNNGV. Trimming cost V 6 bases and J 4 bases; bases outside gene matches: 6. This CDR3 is CASRSSGTLTGELFF. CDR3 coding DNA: TGTGCCAGCAGGTCTAGCGGGACACTCACCGGGGAGCTGTTTTTT.

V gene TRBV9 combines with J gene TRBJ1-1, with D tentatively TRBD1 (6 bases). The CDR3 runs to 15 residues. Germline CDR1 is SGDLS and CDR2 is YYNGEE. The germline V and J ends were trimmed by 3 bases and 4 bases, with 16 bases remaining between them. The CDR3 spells CASSGITGWGTEAFF. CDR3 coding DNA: TGTGCCAGCAGCGGAATTACAGGGTGGGGCACTGAAGCTTTCTTT.

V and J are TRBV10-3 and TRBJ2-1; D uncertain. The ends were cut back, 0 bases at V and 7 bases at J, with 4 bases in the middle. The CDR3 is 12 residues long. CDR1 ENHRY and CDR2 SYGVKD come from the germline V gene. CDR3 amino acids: CAISESSNEQFF. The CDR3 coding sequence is TGTGCCATCAGTGAGTCTTCGAATGAGCAGTTCTTC.

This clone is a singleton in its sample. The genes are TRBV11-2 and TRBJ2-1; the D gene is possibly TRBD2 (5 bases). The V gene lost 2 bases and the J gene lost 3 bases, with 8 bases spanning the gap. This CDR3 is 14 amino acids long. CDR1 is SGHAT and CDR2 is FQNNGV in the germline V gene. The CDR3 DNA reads TGTGCCAGCAGCTTATCGGGGATCTACAATGAGCAGTTCTTC. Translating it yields CASSLSGIYNEQFF.

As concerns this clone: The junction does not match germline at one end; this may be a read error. This CDR3 is CASSYPGQGHF. For the CDR3, the DNA is TGTGCCAGCAGTTATCCGGGACAGGGTCATTTT. V gene TRBV6-2 or TRBV6-3 combines with J gene TRBJ2-3; TRBD1 matches at 9 bases. The CDR3 covers 11 residues. Germline assignment: CDR1 MNHEY and CDR2 SVGEGT.

The CDR3 protein is CASSPGQKGVETQYF. The CDR3 region has the DNA TGTGCCAGCAGCCCAGGACAAAAAGGTGTAGAGACCCAGTACTTC. The chain carries TRBV11-3 and TRBJ2-5, with a weak D call TRBD1 (5 bases). Per germline, CDR1 SGHNT and CDR2 YENEEA. The V end lost 5 bases, the J end lost 4 bases, and 17 bases lay between the germline ends. The CDR3 sequence is 15 residues long. Drawing the rest from reference TRBV11-3 and TRBJ2-5, the complete variable domain is EAGVVQSPRYKIIEKKQPVAFWCNPISGHNTLYWYLQNLGQGPELLIRYENEEAVDDSQLPKDRFSAERLKGVDSTLKIQPAELGDSAVYLCASSPGQKGVETQYFGPGTRLLVL.